This is a list of T cell receptor beta chains from one sample in a study of T cell changes during pregnancy in multiple sclerosis. Sequenced by immunoSEQ multiplex PCR; TCRdb stores in-frame clones only, minus some. The data hold 70,000 to 85,000 clones, with about 90% observed a single time. Sample: peripheral blood, taken before pregnancy. These receptors originate from a female donor with multiple sclerosis, enrolled in a pregnancy study. Both conserved end residues are part of each CDR3. A D gene is named only where the DNA matches it firmly. Size values are once, few and many counts, or a class for expanded clones, and some rows have none.

j_call,clone_size,v_call,d_call,cdr3_nt,cdr3_aa
TRBJ2-6,-,TRBV7-9,-,TGTGCCAGCAGCGTAAGGACAGACTCTGGGGCCAACGTCCTGACTTTC,CASSVRTDSGANVLTF
TRBJ1-5,once,TRBV19,TRBD1,TGTGCCAGTAGCACGAACAGGGGCGGTATGGGTGGCAATCAGCCCCAGCATTTT,CASSTNRGGMGGNQPQHF
TRBJ2-3,-,TRBV7-6,-,TGTGCCAGCAGCTTAGGCGGTGGGACTAGCACAGATACGCAGTATTTT,CASSLGGGTSTDTQYF
TRBJ2-5,-,TRBV6-6,TRBD1,TGTGCCAGTATCCCCGGGACAGCTTTACGGGAGACCCAGTACTTC,CASIPGTALRETQYF
TRBJ2-5,few,TRBV6-1,-,TGTGCCAGCAGTGGGGGGCTGGTCCGGGAGACCCAGTACTTC,CASSGGLVRETQYF
TRBJ2-7,-,TRBV19,-,TGTGCCAGTAGTTGGGGCCCGGCGGGAGAGCAGTACTTC,CASSWGPAGEQYF
TRBJ2-3,-,TRBV5-1,TRBD2,TGCGCCAGCGAACACGGCCTAGCGGGGGCCACAGATACGCAGTATTTT,CASEHGLAGATDTQYF
TRBJ2-1,-,TRBV16,TRBD1,TGTGCCAGCAGCCAAAACGGGGACAGCCCAAACGGGTTCTTC,CASSQNGDSPNGFF
TRBJ2-5,-,TRBV9,TRBD2,TGTGCCAGCACCATAGGACTAGTTCAAGAGACCCAGTACTTC,CASTIGLVQETQYF
TRBJ2-5,once,TRBV18,TRBD2,TGTGCCAGCTCACCCCCTGCTAGCGGGCATCAGGAGACCCAGTACTTC,CASSPPASGHQETQYF
TRBJ2-7,-,TRBV5-4,TRBD1,TGTGCCACCTACACACAGACAGGGGGAACCGTCTACGAGCAGTACTTC,CATYTQTGGTVYEQYF
TRBJ1-5,-,TRBV7-8,-,TGTGCCAGCAGCTTGCTCCGGGGTGCGCTCAATAGCAATCAGCCCCAGCATTTT,CASSLLRGALNSNQPQHF
TRBJ2-5,-,TRBV5-1,-,TGCGCCAGCAGCTTGACAGGAGAAGAGACCCAGTACTTC,CASSLTGEETQYF
TRBJ1-2,once,TRBV29-1,TRBD1,TGCAGCGTTGACCCAGGGGGTGGGGACTATGGCTACACCTTC,CSVDPGGGDYGYTF
TRBJ2-2,-,TRBV7-9,-,TGTGCCAGCAGCCCACTAGCTGCCACCGGGGAGCTGTTTTTT,CASSPLAATGELFF
TRBJ2-7,-,TRBV7-8,TRBD1,TGTGCCAGCAGCCCAAGGACAGGCTCTTACGAGCAGTACTTC,CASSPRTGSYEQYF
TRBJ2-5,few,TRBV5-6,-,TGTGCCAGCAGCTCGGACGGTCCGGGATGGACCCAGTACTTC,CASSSDGPGWTQYF
TRBJ2-7,-,TRBV28,TRBD2,TGTGCCAGCAGTACCCAGAGCGGGAGAGGGGCCTACGAGCAGTACTTC,CASSTQSGRGAYEQYF
TRBJ1-2,-,TRBV4-3,TRBD1,TGCGCCAGCAGCCAAGATTTACGGACAGGATATGGCTACACCTTC,CASSQDLRTGYGYTF
TRBJ2-2,-,TRBV10-3,-,TGTGCCATCAGTGAGGGGGCGTCGGTTCGGGGGGAGCTGTTTTTT,CAISEGASVRGELFF
TRBJ1-1,-,TRBV28,-,TGTGCCAGCAACGTTCGAGGTAGGACTGAAGCTTTCTTT,CASNVRGRTEAFF
TRBJ2-1,-,TRBV30,TRBD2,TGTGCCTGGAGGGCAACGGGACTAGGGTCCTACAATGAGCAGTTCTTC,CAWRATGLGSYNEQFF
TRBJ2-5,-,TRBV15,-,TGTGCCACCAGCAGAGATGGGGGGGCTGAGACCCAGTACTTC,CATSRDGGAETQYF
TRBJ1-2,-,TRBV28,TRBD1,TGTGCCAGCACCTCCGGCAGGGGGACCGGTGGCTACACCTTC,CASTSGRGTGGYTF